This entry lists 9 T cell receptor beta chains sequenced from one sample in a study of blood T cell repertoires in COVID-19. Assay: immunoSEQ multiplex PCR; the TCRdb copy retains only in-frame clones and omits some. The table records tens of thousands of clones, roughly nine tenths of them present only once. The sequencing input was peripheral blood. Receptor source: a human donor in a cohort sampled during active COVID-19.

The chain couples TRBV19 to TRBJ1-5, with D hard to call. The germline V gene has CDR1 LNHDA and CDR2 SQIVND (reference sequence). The CDR3 extends over 13 amino acids. Deletions cut 1 base from V and 4 bases from J, with 5 bases between. The CDR3 DNA follows: TGTGCCAGTAGTATAGCCAGTAATCAGCCCCAGCATTTT. Translated, it gives CASSIASNQPQHF.

V gene TRBV18 combines with J gene TRBJ1-5; D ambiguous. Germline values: CDR1 KGHSH, CDR2 LQKENI. V was shortened by 3 bases and J by 6 bases, with 9 bases between the two germline ends. The CDR3 has 13 amino acids. The CDR3 spells CASSPSEGQPQHF. The CDR3 nucleotides are TGTGCCAGCTCACCCTCGGAGGGTCAGCCCCAGCATTTT.

This rearrangement joins TRBV30 to TRBJ2-3, with D tentatively TRBD2 (7 bases). Germline CDR1 reads GTSNPN; CDR2 reads SVGIG (reference sequence). There are 19 residues in the CDR3. Trimming cost V 4 bases and J 2 bases, with 28 bases left between them. CDR3 sequence: CAWTPRGAGSGLLTDTQYF. Here the CDR3 DNA reads TGTGCCTGGACCCCCCGGGGGGCAGGGTCAGGTCTTCTCACAGATACGCAGTATTTT.

J is TRBJ1-2 and V is TRBV28; a weak D match, TRBD1 (6 bases). Germline loops: CDR1 MDHEN, CDR2 SYDVKM. The CDR3 is made up of 15 amino acids. V was cut by 6 bases and J by 0 bases, with 14 bases left in between. The CDR3 coding sequence is TGTGCCAGCAGGGAAACAGGGCGGGCTAACTATGGCTACACCTTC. As protein: CASRETGRANYGYTF.

This chain connects TRBV28 to TRBJ1-1; 7 bases are shared with TRBD1. V gave up 6 bases and J gave up 4 bases; unmatched junction bases: 11. The length of the CDR3 is 15 residues. Germline CDR1 and CDR2: MDHEN and SYDVKM. The CDR3 DNA reads TGTGCCAGCAGCACCCCGGACAGGTTGGTCACTGAAGCTTTCTTT. Residues: CASSTPDRLVTEAFF.

The chain joins TRBV5-1 to TRBJ1-2; 9 positions agree with TRBD1. The germline V gene encodes CDR1 SGHRS and CDR2 YFSETQ. J gave up 8 bases and V 4 bases, and 12 bases lay outside the gene matches. The length of the CDR3 is 15 residues. CDR3 sequence reads: CASSPQLQGARGYTF. The CDR3 bases are TGCGCCAGCAGCCCTCAATTACAGGGGGCAAGGGGCTACACCTTC.

This clone was detected a few times. This chain uses TRBV28 with TRBJ2-7; 10 bases are a match to TRBD1. CDR3 size: 13 residues. CDR1 is MDHEN and CDR2 is SYDVKM in the germline V gene. The junction had 8 bases not matched to a gene; V was cut back by 8 bases and J by 7 bases. DNA for the CDR3: TGTGCCAGCGGAGACAGGGGGCTTAGAGAGCAGTACTTC. Its translation is CASGDRGLREQYF. Full variable domain (missing parts from reference TRBV28 and TRBJ2-7): DVKVTQSSRYLVKRTGEKVFLECVQDMDHENMFWYRQDPGLGLRLIYFSYDVKMKEKGDIPEGYSVSREKKERFSLILESASTNQTSMYLCASGDRGLREQYFGPGTRLTVT.

CDR3 nucleotide sequence: TGTGCCAGCAGTCCCGGGACTAGCGGGAGTAATGAGCAGTACTTC. Amino acids: CASSPGTSGSNEQYF. V gene TRBV27 combines with J gene TRBJ2-7; the match to TRBD2 covers 14 bases. Looked up from germline, CDR1 is MNHEY and CDR2 is SMNVEV (reference sequence). This CDR3 is 15 amino acids long. With V trimmed by 5 bases and J by 7 bases, 7 bases remained unmatched.

The V gene is TRBV6-1, the J gene TRBJ2-2; 12 bases map to TRBD2. Germline values: CDR1 MNHNS, CDR2 SASEGT. V lost 4 bases to trimming and J lost 5 bases; unmatched junction nucleotides: 8. This CDR3 contains 17 residues. The DNA for the CDR3 is TGTGCCAGCAGTGCCCGACTAGCGGGAGTGGGGACCGGGGAGCTGTTTTTT. It encodes CASSARLAGVGTGELFF.